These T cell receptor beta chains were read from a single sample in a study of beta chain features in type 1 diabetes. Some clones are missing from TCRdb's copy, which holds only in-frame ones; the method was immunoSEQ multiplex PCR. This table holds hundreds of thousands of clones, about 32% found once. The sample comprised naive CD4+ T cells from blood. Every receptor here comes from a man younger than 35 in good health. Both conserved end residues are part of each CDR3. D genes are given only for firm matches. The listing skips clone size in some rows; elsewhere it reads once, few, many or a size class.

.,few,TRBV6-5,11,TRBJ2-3,CASKSLDTQYF,TGTGCCAGCAAGTCTCTAGATACGCAGTATTTT
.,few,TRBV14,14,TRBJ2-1,CASSQTATYNEQFF,TGTGCCAGCAGCCAAACAGCGACATACAATGAGCAGTTCTTC
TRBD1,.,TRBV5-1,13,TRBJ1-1,CASSLDRATEAFF,TGCGCCAGCAGCCTAGACAGGGCCACTGAAGCTTTCTTT
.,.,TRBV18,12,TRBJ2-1,CASSPQNTEQFF,TGTGCCAGCTCACCACAGAATACTGAGCAGTTCTTC
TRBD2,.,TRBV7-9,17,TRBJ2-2,CASSETSGDLNTGELFF,TGTGCCAGCAGCGAAACTAGCGGGGACCTAAACACCGGGGAGCTGTTTTTT
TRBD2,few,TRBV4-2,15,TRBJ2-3,CASSQGLAVQDTQYF,TGTGCCAGCAGCCAAGGGCTAGCGGTTCAAGATACGCAGTATTTT
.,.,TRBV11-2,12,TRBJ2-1,CASSFQTGWQFF,TGTGCCAGCAGCTTCCAGACAGGTTGGCAGTTCTTC
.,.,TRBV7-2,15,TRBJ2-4,CASSLAGQAKNIQYF,TGTGCCAGCAGCTTAGCTGGGCAGGCCAAAAACATTCAGTACTTC
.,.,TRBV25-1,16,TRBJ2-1,CASSDGLGRSYNEQFF,TGTGCCAGCAGTGACGGTCTGGGGAGATCCTACAATGAGCAGTTCTTC
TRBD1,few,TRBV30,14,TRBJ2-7,CAWTQGTGTYEQYF,TGTGCCTGGACTCAGGGGACAGGGACCTACGAGCAGTACTTC
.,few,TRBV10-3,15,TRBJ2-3,CAISETPEASSGQYF,TGTGCCATCAGTGAAACTCCGGAGGCTAGTTCAGGGCAGTATTTT
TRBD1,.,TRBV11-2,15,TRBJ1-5,CASSLVKGASQPQHF,TGTGCCAGCAGCTTAGTGAAGGGGGCCAGTCAGCCCCAGCATTTT
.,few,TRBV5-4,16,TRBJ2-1,CASSDAVRSGGNEQFF,TGTGCCAGCAGCGACGCAGTCCGGAGCGGCGGCAATGAGCAGTTCTTC
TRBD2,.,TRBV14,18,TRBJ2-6,CASSPGPGLASGANVLTF,TGTGCCAGCAGCCCCGGACCGGGACTAGCGTCCGGGGCCAACGTCCTGACTTTC
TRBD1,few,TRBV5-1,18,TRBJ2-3,CASSLSPRTGTSTDTQYF,TGCGCCAGCAGCTTGTCCCCGCGGACAGGGACTAGCACAGATACGCAGTATTTT
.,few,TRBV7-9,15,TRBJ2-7,CASSQGSASSYEQYF,TGTGCCAGCAGCCAGGGGTCAGCGAGCTCCTACGAGCAGTACTTC